Shown below are 28 T cell receptor beta chains from a single sample sequenced in a study of post-analysis software for immune sequencing data. These TCRs are of unknown antigen specificity. Unique molecular identifiers had been added to the TCR beta cDNA libraries. TCRdb passed the PCR reads through MiXCR, listing each CDR3 protein once. The sample contains roughly 620,000 distinct CDR3 sequences, 44% of which appear only once. Study-wide points: Among 5 or 6 TRBV segments more frequent in patients than controls were TRBV5-6, TRBV5-1 and TRBV20-1.

What was sequenced was blood. The origin of the receptors is a girl under 18 with multiple sclerosis.

In this sample, this clonotype turned up a few times. The rearrangement links TRBV10-3 to TRBJ2-7; D remains unclear. The ends were cut back, 5 bases at V and 5 bases at J, with 7 bases in the middle. CDR3 length: 11 residues. Germline CDR1 and CDR2: ENHRY and SYGVKD. CDR3 DNA sequence: TGTGCCATCAGTCGGTCGGACGAGCAGTACTTC. It encodes CAISRSDEQYF.

Only a few counts were recorded for this clonotype. The chain has TRBV12-3 or TRBV12-4 and TRBJ2-7, with D unresolved. The CDR3 spans 14 residues. The ends were cut back, 5 bases at V and 3 bases at J, with 14 bases in the middle. This CDR3 is CASSQGPANYEQYF. The DNA of the CDR3 is TGTGCCAGCAGTCAAGGTCCCGCGAACTACGAGCAGTACTTC.

A single count supports this clonotype. One junction end disagrees with the germline gene, perhaps due to a read error. The genes are TRBV18 and TRBJ2-7; the match to TRBD2 covers 10 bases. Germline V gene sequence: CDR1 KGHSH, CDR2 LQKENI. The CDR3 is 15 residues long. CDR3 bases: TGTGCCAGCTTACCACGAGGCCTAGCGGGGGCCGAGCAGTACTTC. Its protein is CASLPRGLAGAEQYF. The whole variable domain, filled in from reference TRBV18 and TRBJ2-7, reads NAGVMQNPRHLVRRRGQEARLRCSPMKGHSHVYWYRQLPEEGLKFMVYLQKENIIDESGMPKERFSAEFPKEGPSILRIQQVVRGDSAAYFCASLPRGLAGAEQYFGPGTRLTVT.

This clonotype turned up a few times. This rearrangement joins TRBV7-2 to TRBJ1-2; possibly TRBD1 for D (6 bases). This CDR3 has 15 residues. Trimming stripped 5 bases from V and 0 bases from J, with 13 bases between. Germline lookup yields CDR1 SGHTA and CDR2 FQGNSA. The CDR3 nucleotides read TGTGCCAGCAGCCTTACAGGGTTAGCTAACTATGGCTACACCTTC. It codes for CASSLTGLANYGYTF.

In regard to this clonotype: One end of the junction does not line up with germline, which may come from a read error. The chain uses TRBV7-3 and TRBJ1-4; the D is unclear. The length of the CDR3 is 12 residues. Germline V gives CDR1 SGHTA, CDR2 FQGTGA. The CDR3 here is CAGSPRIGKLFF. The CDR3 nucleotides are TGTGCCGGCAGCCCCCGGATCGGAAAACTGTTTTTT.

The chain links TRBV12-3 or TRBV12-4 to TRBJ2-7; 12 bases agree with TRBD1. The CDR3 is 14 residues long. The V gene end was trimmed by 3 bases and the J gene end by 7 bases; junction bases not matched to a gene: 4. The DNA for the CDR3 is TGTGCCAGCAGTTTGGGACAGGGGGCGGAGGAGCAGTACTTC. It specifies CASSLGQGAEEQYF.

This chain uses TRBV7-8 with TRBJ1-5; D is undetermined. Looked up from germline, CDR1 is SGHVS and CDR2 is FQNEAQ. CDR3 length: 13 amino acids. Trimming pared 1 base from V and 7 bases from J, leaving 8 bases between. CDR3 in amino acids: CASSLVGAQPQHF. The CDR3, as DNA: TGTGCCAGCAGCTTAGTTGGAGCGCAGCCCCAGCATTTT.

This clonotype was observed a few times. The rearrangement joins TRBV20-1 to TRBJ2-7; 7 bases map to TRBD2. Looked up from germline, CDR1 is DFQATT and CDR2 is SNEGSKA (reference sequence). Trimming at V came to 0 bases and at J to 0 bases, leaving 5 bases not matched to a gene. This CDR3 comprises 15 residues. The DNA for the CDR3 is TGCAGTGCTAGAGATCCTAGCGGACCCTCCTACGAGCAGTACTTC. Amino acids: CSARDPSGPSYEQYF.

There are a few counts of this clonotype. The chain joins TRBV7-9 to TRBJ2-1, with 7 nucleotides matching TRBD2. The CDR3 consists of 17 residues. Trimming removed 5 bases from V and 8 bases from J; junction bases left unmatched: 18. In germline, CDR1 is SEHNR, CDR2 FQNEAQ (reference sequence). The CDR3 DNA is TGTGCCAGCAGCCGCGTACAGCGGGGCCAGTTGGGGGATGAGCAGTTCTTC. Protein product: CASSRVQRGQLGDEQFF.

This sequence joins TRBV12-3 or TRBV12-4 and TRBJ2-1; 8 bases are shared with TRBD2. This CDR3 comprises 15 residues. The trim removed 6 bases at V and 6 bases at J, leaving 10 bases unmatched. The CDR3 DNA reads TGTGCCAGCAGCTCAGGACTAGCTCCCCGCAATGAGCAGTTCTTC. Translating gives CASSSGLAPRNEQFF.

The chain combines TRBV7-9 with TRBJ1-1; D is perhaps TRBD1 (5 bases). In germline, CDR1 is SEHNR, CDR2 FQNEAQ (reference sequence). The CDR3 extends over 16 amino acids. The V gene lost 3 bases and the J gene lost 3 bases, with 17 bases spanning the gap. DNA for the CDR3: TGTGCCAGCAGCTTCGATATGGGGACCGGGGACACTGAAGCTTTCTTT. This codes for CASSFDMGTGDTEAFF.

The chain carries TRBV29-1 and TRBJ2-1, with D tentatively TRBD1 or TRBD2 (6 bases each). CDR1 and CDR2 (germline): SQVTM, ANQGSEA. This CDR3 has 16 amino acids. V lost 4 bases, J lost 6 bases, and 22 bases lay in between. The CDR3 sequence is CSVGGASSLILNEQFF. The CDR3 coding sequence is TGCAGCGTTGGGGGGGCCTCAAGTTTAATACTCAATGAGCAGTTCTTC.

This chain connects TRBV12-3 or TRBV12-4 to TRBJ2-1, with 11 bases aligning to TRBD2. CDR3 length: 16 residues. Trimming removed 5 bases from V and 7 bases from J; junction bases left unmatched: 10. This CDR3 reads CASSLRLAGMGNEQFF. The CDR3 bases are TGTGCCAGCAGTCTAAGACTAGCGGGAATGGGGAATGAGCAGTTCTTC.

V is TRBV29-1 and J is TRBJ2-7; 10 bases match TRBD1. The CDR3 runs 14 residues. The V gene end was trimmed by 3 bases and the J gene end by 3 bases; junction bases not matched to a gene: 5. The germline CDR1 and CDR2 sequences are SQVTM and ANQGSEA. The CDR3 DNA sequence: TGCAGCGTTGAGACCGGGACAGGGGACTACGAGCAGTACTTC. Translated: CSVETGTGDYEQYF.

The chain is built from TRBV6-4 and TRBJ2-2; 7 bases fit TRBD1. CDR3 length: 15 residues. In germline, CDR1 is MRHNA, CDR2 SNTAGT. J gave up 2 bases and V 9 bases, and 9 bases lay outside the gene matches. CDR3 protein: CASSRAGGNTGELFF. In DNA, the CDR3 is TGTGCCAGTTCGCGGGCAGGGGGAAACACCGGGGAGCTGTTTTTT.

The chain couples TRBV12-3 or TRBV12-4 to TRBJ2-5; D gene unclear. V lost 6 bases and J 5 bases, leaving 10 bases between the germline ends. This CDR3 contains 12 residues. This chain's CDR3 is CASSQLVETQYF. DNA for the CDR3: TGTGCCAGCAGCCAGCTGGTTGAGACCCAGTACTTC.

The CDR3 is CASRLGKYQPQHF. DNA of the CDR3: TGTGCCAGCAGATTGGGGAAATATCAGCCCCAGCATTTT. V gene TRBV6-4 combines with J gene TRBJ1-5; D uncertain. The V and J ends lost 6 bases and 5 bases respectively, with 11 bases between them. CDR1 is MRHNA, CDR2 SNTAGT, per germline. The CDR3 has 13 amino acids.

The chain combines TRBV7-2 with TRBJ1-1; D unclear. The germline V and J ends were trimmed by 7 bases and 8 bases, with 17 bases remaining between them. The germline V gene has CDR1 SGHTA and CDR2 FQGNSA. The CDR3 totals 13 residues. CDR3 in amino acids: CASTPALPQEAFF. The CDR3 nucleotides read TGTGCCAGCACCCCCGCACTCCCACAGGAAGCTTTCTTT.

This clonotype appeared a few times. The rearrangement links TRBV5-1 to TRBJ2-7, with a weak D call TRBD1 (6 bases). CDR1 and CDR2 from the germline V gene are SGHRS and YFSETQ. CDR3 length: 14 residues. V gave up 5 bases and J gave up 2 bases, with 14 bases separating them. CDR3 protein: CASSWVTGTYEQYF. The CDR3 nucleotides read TGCGCCAGCAGTTGGGTGACAGGTACCTACGAGCAGTACTTC.

The rearrangement uses TRBV6-1 and TRBJ1-2; possible D gene TRBD1, 6 bases. CDR1 MNHNS and CDR2 SASEGT come from the germline V gene. CDR3 length equals 13 residues. V lost 4 bases and J 8 bases, leaving 14 bases between the germline ends. The CDR3 spells CASSVSGAEGYTF. The CDR3 bases are TGTGCCAGCAGTGTATCGGGGGCTGAGGGCTACACCTTC.

This chain links TRBV21-1 with TRBJ1-2. TRBV21-1 is assigned pseudogene status. The CDR3 contains 15 residues. The CDR3 DNA reads TGTGCCAGCAGCAAAAAGGAAGATTGGGCCTATGGCTACACCTTC. It codes for CASSKKEDWAYGYTF.

This chain links TRBV7-9 with TRBJ2-1; the D call may be TRBD1 or TRBD2 (5 bases each). V was shortened by 8 bases and J by 5 bases, with 13 bases between the two germline ends. This CDR3 has 13 amino acids. CDR1 is SEHNR, CDR2 FQNEAQ, per germline (reference sequence). CDR3 in DNA: TGTGCCAGCGGGGCTAGCCCGAACAATGAGCAGTTCTTC. Its protein product is CASGASPNNEQFF.

CDR3 residues: CSALRTGYGYTF. DNA for the CDR3: TGCAGCGCCCTCAGGACCGGTTATGGCTACACCTTC. The chain carries TRBV29-1 and TRBJ1-2; no reliable D call. V was trimmed by 7 bases and J by 5 bases, leaving 14 bases between them. The length of the CDR3 is 12 residues. Germline V gene sequence: CDR1 SQVTM, CDR2 ANQGSEA.

This clonotype was seen a handful of times. The rearrangement links TRBV12-3 or TRBV12-4 to TRBJ2-7, with 8 nucleotides matching TRBD2. The CDR3 runs 15 residues. With 0 bases clipped from V and 5 bases from J, the junction kept 6 bases outside the gene matches. The CDR3 loop is CASSLASSGSHEQYF. Here the CDR3 DNA reads TGTGCCAGCAGTTTAGCCTCTAGCGGGTCCCACGAGCAGTACTTC.

J is TRBJ2-1 and V is TRBV11-2; D call uncertain. The CDR3 is 14 residues long. V was shortened by 1 base and J by 8 bases, with 12 bases between the two germline ends. The V gene's germline CDR1 is SGHAT and CDR2 FQNNGV. CDR3 amino acids: CASSLGAGFDEQFF. For the CDR3, the DNA is TGTGCCAGCAGCTTAGGTGCTGGATTCGATGAGCAGTTCTTC. The whole variable domain, remainder taken from reference TRBV11-2 and TRBJ2-1, is EAGVAQSPRYKIIEKRQSVAFWCNPISGHATLYWYQQILGQGPKLLIQFQNNGVVDDSQLPKDRFSAERLKGVDSTLKIQPAKLEDSAVYLCASSLGAGFDEQFFGPGTRLTVL.

The rearrangement uses TRBV20-1 and TRBJ1-1, with D possibly matching TRBD1 (6 bases). The ends were cut back, 5 bases at V and 10 bases at J, with 14 bases in the middle. This CDR3 spans 11 amino acids. Germline-derived CDR1 and CDR2 are DFQATT and SNEGSKA (reference sequence). DNA for the CDR3: TGCAGTGCTCCACTACAGGGTGGAGCTTTCTTT. Translated, it gives CSAPLQGGAFF.

The V gene is TRBV20-1, the J gene TRBJ1-1, with 9 bases that match TRBD1. The length of the CDR3 is 17 residues. The germline V gene has CDR1 DFQATT and CDR2 SNEGSKA (reference sequence). J was trimmed by 1 base and V by 1 base; bases with no gene match: 10. CDR3 nucleotides: TGCAGTGCTAGAGTTCCGGGACAGGGTCACAGGAACACTGAAGCTTTCTTT. Amino acids: CSARVPGQGHRNTEAFF.

This chain joins TRBV5-1 and TRBJ2-3; D possibly matches TRBD1 or TRBD2 (5 bases each). Trimming pared 0 bases from V and 6 bases from J, leaving 11 bases between. The CDR3 totals 14 residues. Germline-derived CDR1 and CDR2 are SGHRS and YFSETQ. The CDR3 coding sequence is TGCGCCAGCAGCTTGGGGGACGACCAGGATACGCAGTATTTT. Protein sequence: CASSLGDDQDTQYF.